Detailed here is one T cell receptor beta chain. Its antigen remains unknown. TCRdb keeps only in-frame clones here, not all; method: immunoSEQ multiplex PCR. The sample includes about 72,000 clones, more than 75% of them seen just once. The CDR3 spans 18 residues. With V trimmed by 3 bases and J by 5 bases, 9 bases remained unmatched. Per the germline V gene, CDR1 is SGHNT and CDR2 is YYREEE (reference sequence). The data were taken from a study of T cell responses to AZD1222 COVID-19 vaccine. Study-level results: White British donors predominated, females outnumbered males, and clonal diversity was possibly underestimated. Just a handful of AZD1222 recipients tested seropositive at baseline.

The specimen was peripheral blood, collected on day 0 of AZD1222 vaccination. The rearrangement links TRBV5-4 to TRBJ2-2; 14 nucleotides agree with TRBD2. This sequence originates from an adult in good health. The CDR3 coding sequence is TGTGCCAGCAGCTCCCCGACTAGCGGGGGGGCTGTGACCGGGGAGCTGTTTTTT. This sequence encodes CASSSPTSGGAVTGELFF. Together with reference TRBV5-4 and TRBJ2-2, the CDR3 gives the full variable domain: ETGVTQSPTHLIKTRGQQVTLRCSSQSGHNTVSWYQQALGQGPQFIFQYYREEENGRGNFPPRFSGLQFPNYSSELNVNALELDDSALYLCASSSPTSGGAVTGELFFGEGSRLTVL.